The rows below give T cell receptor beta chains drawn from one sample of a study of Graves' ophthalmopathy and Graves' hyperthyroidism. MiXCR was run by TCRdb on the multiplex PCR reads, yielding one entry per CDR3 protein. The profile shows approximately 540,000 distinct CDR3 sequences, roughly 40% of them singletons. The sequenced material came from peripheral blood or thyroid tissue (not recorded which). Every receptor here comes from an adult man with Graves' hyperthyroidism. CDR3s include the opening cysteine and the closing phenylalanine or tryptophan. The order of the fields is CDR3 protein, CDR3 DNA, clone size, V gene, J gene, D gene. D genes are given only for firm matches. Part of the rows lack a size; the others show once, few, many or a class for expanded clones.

CDR3aa: CASRETWFQETQYF; CDR3nt: TGTGCCAGCAGGGAGACTTGGTTTCAAGAGACCCAGTACTTC; abundance: many; v_gene: TRBV2; j_gene: TRBJ2-5; d_gene: -
CDR3aa: CASSGGQGTHEQPQHF; CDR3nt: TGTGCCAGCAGTGGAGGGCAGGGGACCCACGAGCAGCCCCAGCATTTT; abundance: -; v_gene: TRBV2; j_gene: TRBJ1-5; d_gene: -
CDR3aa: CAWSRARFEAFF; CDR3nt: TGTGCCTGGAGTCGGGCCCGATTTGAAGCTTTCTTT; abundance: -; v_gene: TRBV29-1; j_gene: TRBJ1-1; d_gene: -
CDR3aa: CAWREGRGGYTF; CDR3nt: TGTGCCTGGAGGGAGGGAAGAGGAGGCTACACCTTC; abundance: -; v_gene: TRBV30; j_gene: TRBJ1-2; d_gene: -
CDR3aa: CSAARDRGSLTSPLHF; CDR3nt: TGCAGTGCGGCTCGGGACAGGGGCTCCCTAACGTCACCCCTCCACTTT; abundance: -; v_gene: TRBV20-1; j_gene: TRBJ1-6; d_gene: TRBD1
CDR3aa: CSVTGTGQETQYF; CDR3nt: TGCAGCGTCACGGGAACAGGACAAGAGACCCAGTACTTC; abundance: -; v_gene: TRBV29-1; j_gene: TRBJ2-5; d_gene: -
CDR3aa: CASSIDPPSRAGTEAFF; CDR3nt: TGTGCCAGTAGTATAGATCCCCCAAGTAGGGCGGGCACTGAAGCTTTCTTT; abundance: few; v_gene: TRBV19; j_gene: TRBJ1-1; d_gene: -
CDR3aa: CASSYQDRGIHGYTF; CDR3nt: TGTGCCAGCAGTTACCAGGACAGGGGTATCCATGGCTACACCTTC; abundance: few; v_gene: TRBV6-6; j_gene: TRBJ1-2; d_gene: TRBD1
CDR3aa: CASSEAPGQGETQYF; CDR3nt: TGTGCCAGCAGTGAAGCCCCGGGACAGGGGGAGACCCAGTACTTC; abundance: -; v_gene: TRBV12-3/TRBV12-4; j_gene: TRBJ2-5; d_gene: TRBD1
CDR3aa: CASSLPGIQGTQYF; CDR3nt: TGTGCCAGCAGCTTACCAGGAATTCAAGGGACCCAGTACTTC; abundance: -; v_gene: TRBV9; j_gene: TRBJ2-5; d_gene: -
CDR3aa: CASSLYSNEKLFF; CDR3nt: TGTGCCAGCAGTTTATACAGTAATGAAAAACTGTTTTTT; abundance: many; v_gene: TRBV12-3/TRBV12-4; j_gene: TRBJ1-4; d_gene: -
CDR3aa: CSVDRGAEAFF; CDR3nt: TGCAGCGTTGACAGGGGAGCTGAAGCTTTCTTT; abundance: -; v_gene: TRBV29-1; j_gene: TRBJ1-1; d_gene: -
CDR3aa: CSARGTRGTDTQYF; CDR3nt: TGCAGTGCTAGAGGGACTAGGGGCACAGATACGCAGTATTTT; abundance: -; v_gene: TRBV20-1; j_gene: TRBJ2-3; d_gene: TRBD2
CDR3aa: CASSPGGPKSSGANVLTF; CDR3nt: TGCGCCAGCAGCCCGGGGGGTCCCAAATCCTCTGGGGCCAACGTCCTGACTTTC; abundance: -; v_gene: TRBV5-1; j_gene: TRBJ2-6; d_gene: TRBD2
CDR3aa: CSALAGGNADTQYF; CDR3nt: TGCAGTGCTCTAGCGGGAGGGAACGCAGATACGCAGTATTTT; abundance: few; v_gene: TRBV20-1; j_gene: TRBJ2-3; d_gene: TRBD2
CDR3aa: CASSELVMNSPLHF; CDR3nt: TGTGCCAGCAGTGAATTGGTAATGAATTCACCCCTCCACTTT; abundance: -; v_gene: TRBV2; j_gene: TRBJ1-6; d_gene: -
CDR3aa: CASSEGGRGETQYF; CDR3nt: TGTGCCAGCAGTGAGGGGGGAAGAGGAGAGACCCAGTACTTC; abundance: many; v_gene: TRBV2; j_gene: TRBJ2-5; d_gene: -
CDR3aa: CASSERGFAYEQYF; CDR3nt: TGTGCCAGCAGTGAACGAGGTTTTGCCTACGAGCAGTACTTC; abundance: many; v_gene: TRBV2; j_gene: TRBJ2-7; d_gene: -
CDR3aa: CSYDNSGNTIYF; CDR3nt: TGCAGTTACGATAACTCTGGAAACACCATATATTTT; abundance: -; v_gene: TRBV29-1; j_gene: TRBJ1-3; d_gene: -
CDR3aa: CASSAPGQIYGYTF; CDR3nt: TGTGCCAGCAGTGCGCCGGGACAGATCTATGGCTACACCTTC; abundance: many; v_gene: TRBV6-5; j_gene: TRBJ1-2; d_gene: TRBD1
CDR3aa: CASSDGQTNWSNQPQHF; CDR3nt: TGTGCCAGCAGTGATGGGCAGACCAACTGGAGCAATCAGCCCCAGCATTTT; abundance: -; v_gene: TRBV10-3; j_gene: TRBJ1-5; d_gene: -
CDR3aa: CSALPGLAVSYEQYF; CDR3nt: TGCAGTGCGCTTCCGGGACTAGCGGTCTCCTACGAGCAGTACTTC; abundance: many; v_gene: TRBV20-1; j_gene: TRBJ2-7; d_gene: TRBD2
CDR3aa: CAIRGLAVSTDTQYF; CDR3nt: TGTGCCATCAGGGGACTAGCGGTTAGCACAGATACGCAGTATTTT; abundance: many; v_gene: TRBV10-3; j_gene: TRBJ2-3; d_gene: TRBD2
CDR3aa: CASSLGSSPGELFF; CDR3nt: TGTGCCAGCAGTTTAGGGTCCTCCCCCGGGGAGCTGTTTTTT; abundance: -; v_gene: TRBV27; j_gene: TRBJ2-2; d_gene: -
CDR3aa: CATSASNTEAFF; CDR3nt: TGTGCCACCAGTGCCTCGAACACTGAAGCTTTCTTT; abundance: many; v_gene: TRBV24-1; j_gene: TRBJ1-1; d_gene: -
CDR3aa: CASSHGGGLQPQHF; CDR3nt: TGTGCCAGCAGCCACGGGGGAGGACTCCAGCCCCAGCATTTT; abundance: -; v_gene: TRBV7-3; j_gene: TRBJ1-5; d_gene: -
CDR3aa: CASPEGGATDTQYF; CDR3nt: TGTGCCAGCCCGGAAGGGGGGGCCACAGATACGCAGTACTTC; abundance: -; v_gene: TRBV7-3; j_gene: TRBJ2-7; d_gene: -
CDR3aa: CASSLSGGAADTQYF; CDR3nt: TGTGCCAGCAGCTTAAGCGGGGGGGCCGCAGATACGCAGTATTTT; abundance: -; v_gene: TRBV7-3; j_gene: TRBJ2-3; d_gene: TRBD2
CDR3aa: CASSLFGESSGNTIYF; CDR3nt: TGTGCCAGCAGCTTGTTCGGGGAGAGCTCAGGAAACACCATATATTTT; abundance: few; v_gene: TRBV5-4; j_gene: TRBJ1-3; d_gene: -
CDR3aa: CATRDGEETQYF; CDR3nt: TGTGCCACCCGGGACGGGGAAGAGACCCAGTACTTC; abundance: few; v_gene: TRBV24-1; j_gene: TRBJ2-5; d_gene: -
CDR3aa: CASSFNSATGDQPQHF; CDR3nt: TGTGCCAGCAGCTTTAATTCCGCGACAGGAGATCAGCCCCAGCATTTT; abundance: many; v_gene: TRBV7-8; j_gene: TRBJ1-5; d_gene: -
CDR3aa: CASSLGGLAGEFYEQYF; CDR3nt: TGTGCCAGCAGCTTAGGCGGACTAGCGGGGGAGTTCTACGAGCAGTACTTC; abundance: many; v_gene: TRBV7-9; j_gene: TRBJ2-7; d_gene: TRBD2
CDR3aa: CSAPSAADTQYF; CDR3nt: TGCAGCGCTCCCTCGGCGGCAGATACGCAGTATTTT; abundance: many; v_gene: TRBV29-1; j_gene: TRBJ2-3; d_gene: -
CDR3aa: CASRDGYYGYTF; CDR3nt: TGTGCCAGCAGGGATGGATACTATGGCTACACCTTC; abundance: many; v_gene: TRBV6-6; j_gene: TRBJ1-2; d_gene: -
CDR3aa: CASSWGTPTEAFF; CDR3nt: TGCGCCAGCAGCTGGGGGACACCAACGGAAGCTTTCTTT; abundance: -; v_gene: TRBV5-1; j_gene: TRBJ1-1; d_gene: -
CDR3aa: CSARETQQDIQYF; CDR3nt: TGCAGTGCTAGAGAGACTCAGCAAGACATTCAGTACTTC; abundance: -; v_gene: TRBV20-1; j_gene: TRBJ2-4; d_gene: -
CDR3aa: CASTSGTVQETQYF; CDR3nt: TGTGCCAGTACGTCCGGGACGGTCCAAGAGACCCAGTACTTC; abundance: once; v_gene: TRBV19; j_gene: TRBJ2-5; d_gene: -
CDR3aa: CASSLSSDTQYF; CDR3nt: TGTGCCAGCAGCTTATCTTCGGATACGCAGTATTTT; abundance: few; v_gene: TRBV7-9; j_gene: TRBJ2-3; d_gene: -
CDR3aa: CASSSAGPESSFYGYTF; CDR3nt: TGTGCCAGCAGTTCAGCGGGCCCGGAATCTTCTTTCTATGGCTACACCTTC; abundance: -; v_gene: TRBV12-3/TRBV12-4; j_gene: TRBJ1-2; d_gene: -
CDR3aa: CSAPQGRAYGYTF; CDR3nt: TGCAGTGCTCCTCAGGGGAGGGCCTATGGCTACACCTTC; abundance: -; v_gene: TRBV20-1; j_gene: TRBJ1-2; d_gene: -
CDR3aa: CASSFLNYEQYF; CDR3nt: TGTGCCAGCAGCTTCTTGAATTACGAGCAGTACTTC; abundance: many; v_gene: TRBV7-2; j_gene: TRBJ2-7; d_gene: -
CDR3aa: CASSLDWGSYNEQFF; CDR3nt: TGTGCCAGCAGCTTAGATTGGGGCTCCTACAATGAGCAGTTCTTC; abundance: -; v_gene: TRBV7-3; j_gene: TRBJ2-1; d_gene: -
CDR3aa: CASSLAIVTDTQYF; CDR3nt: TGCGCCAGCAGCTTGGCCATCGTCACAGATACGCAGTATTTT; abundance: -; v_gene: TRBV5-1; j_gene: TRBJ2-3; d_gene: -
CDR3aa: CASRATGFAGELFF; CDR3nt: TGTGCCAGCAGGGCGACAGGGTTTGCCGGGGAGCTGTTTTTT; abundance: few; v_gene: TRBV2; j_gene: TRBJ2-2; d_gene: TRBD1
CDR3aa: CASSFGRNNLETQYF; CDR3nt: TGTGCCAGCAGCTTTGGCCGTAACAACTTAGAGACCCAGTACTTC; abundance: many; v_gene: TRBV5-4; j_gene: TRBJ2-5; d_gene: -
CDR3aa: CASSPGGRGLFF; CDR3nt: TGTGCCAGCAGCCCCGGGGGCCGGGGGCTGTTTTTT; abundance: many; v_gene: TRBV9; j_gene: TRBJ1-4; d_gene: -
CDR3aa: CASSQERTGFRYEQYF; CDR3nt: TGCGCCAGCAGCCAAGAGCGGACGGGGTTTCGATACGAGCAGTACTTC; abundance: few; v_gene: TRBV4-3; j_gene: TRBJ2-7; d_gene: -
CDR3aa: CAISDVLAGGNEQFF; CDR3nt: TGTGCCATCAGTGACGTCCTAGCGGGAGGCAATGAGCAGTTCTTC; abundance: -; v_gene: TRBV10-3; j_gene: TRBJ2-1; d_gene: TRBD2
CDR3aa: CASSWGGTNYGYTF; CDR3nt: TGTGCCAGTAGTTGGGGGGGCACTAACTATGGCTACACCTTC; abundance: -; v_gene: TRBV19; j_gene: TRBJ1-2; d_gene: -
CDR3aa: CAISERAGPQETQYF; CDR3nt: TGTGCCATCAGTGAGAGAGCGGGCCCCCAAGAGACCCAGTACTTC; abundance: many; v_gene: TRBV10-3; j_gene: TRBJ2-5; d_gene: -
CDR3aa: CARVWESRYEQYF; CDR3nt: TGTGCCAGGGTATGGGAATCTCGCTACGAGCAGTACTTC; abundance: many; v_gene: TRBV12-3/TRBV12-4; j_gene: TRBJ2-7; d_gene: -
CDR3aa: CASSWTTGEWAPLHF; CDR3nt: TGTGCCAGCAGCTGGACTACAGGGGAGTGGGCACCCCTCCACTTT; abundance: many; v_gene: TRBV5-6; j_gene: TRBJ1-6; d_gene: TRBD1
CDR3aa: CASSFGLAGAFYNEQFF; CDR3nt: TGCGCCAGCAGCTTCGGACTAGCGGGGGCTTTTTACAATGAGCAGTTCTTC; abundance: -; v_gene: TRBV5-1; j_gene: TRBJ2-1; d_gene: TRBD2
CDR3aa: CASSLLVGGTVAPLHF; CDR3nt: TGTGCCAGCAGTTTATTAGTAGGCGGTACCGTAGCACCCCTCCACTTT; abundance: -; v_gene: TRBV7-9; j_gene: TRBJ1-6; d_gene: -
CDR3aa: CASSLAAGLESETQYF; CDR3nt: TGCGCCAGCAGCTTGGCCGCGGGGCTCGAGTCAGAGACCCAGTACTTC; abundance: -; v_gene: TRBV5-1; j_gene: TRBJ2-5; d_gene: -
CDR3aa: CASSLALRAGPQTGELFF; CDR3nt: TGTGCCAGCAGCTTAGCGCTAAGGGCAGGGCCGCAAACCGGGGAGCTGTTTTTT; abundance: -; v_gene: TRBV7-2; j_gene: TRBJ2-2; d_gene: -